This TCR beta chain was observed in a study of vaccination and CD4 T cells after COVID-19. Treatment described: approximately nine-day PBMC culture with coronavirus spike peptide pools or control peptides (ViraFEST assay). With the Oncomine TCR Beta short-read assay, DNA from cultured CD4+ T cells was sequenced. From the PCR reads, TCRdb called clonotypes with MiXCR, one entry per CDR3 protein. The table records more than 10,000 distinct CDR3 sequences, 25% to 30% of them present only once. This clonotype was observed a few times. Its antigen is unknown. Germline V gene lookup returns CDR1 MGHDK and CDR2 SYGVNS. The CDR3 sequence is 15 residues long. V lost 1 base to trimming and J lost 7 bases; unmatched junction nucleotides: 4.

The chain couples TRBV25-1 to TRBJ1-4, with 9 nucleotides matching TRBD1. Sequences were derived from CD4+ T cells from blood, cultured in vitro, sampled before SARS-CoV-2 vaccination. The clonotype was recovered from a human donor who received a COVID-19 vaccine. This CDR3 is CASSEFTGGGEKLFF. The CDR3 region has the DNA TGTGCCAGCAGTGAATTTACAGGGGGCGGTGAAAAACTGTTTTTT.